This is a list of T cell receptor beta chains from one sample in a study of blood T cell repertoires in COVID-19. Libraries were prepared by immunoSEQ multiplex PCR; TCRdb keeps only in-frame clonotypes and omits some of them. The sample lists 200,000 to 300,000 clones, 80% to 90% occurring once. Specimen: PBMCs or T cells enriched from blood (not recorded which). The origin of the receptors is a man aged 35 to 55 who had recovered from COVID-19. CDR3s include the opening cysteine and the closing phenylalanine or tryptophan. Fields, in order: J gene, V gene, D gene, clone size, CDR3 protein, CDR3 DNA. The D gene is left open where the match is weak. A row's size may be missing; if present it is once, few, many or a size class.

TRBJ2-3	TRBV29-1	TRBD2	NA	CSVETSGGTTDTQYF	TGCAGCGTCGAAACTAGCGGGGGGACCACAGATACGCAGTATTTT
TRBJ1-5	TRBV24-1	TRBD1	NA	CAVIGQGSKQPQHF	TGTGCCGTGATAGGACAGGGAAGCAAACAGCCCCAGCATTTT
TRBJ2-1	TRBV9	TRBD2	NA	CASSVGLADNNEQFF	TGTGCCAGCAGCGTAGGACTAGCGGACAACAATGAGCAGTTCTTC
TRBJ2-3	TRBV6-4	TRBD2	NA	CASSDEAGEGTDTQYF	TGTGCCAGCAGTGACGAAGCGGGAGAGGGGACAGATACGCAGTATTTT
TRBJ2-7	TRBV30	NA	NA	CAWSPGWEASYEQYF	TGTGCCTGGAGTCCTGGGTGGGAGGCATCCTACGAGCAGTACTTC
TRBJ2-1	TRBV9	NA	NA	CASSVVLDSSYNEQFF	TGTGCCAGCAGCGTAGTATTGGACAGCTCCTACAATGAGCAGTTCTTC
TRBJ1-5	TRBV6-1	TRBD1	NA	CASSESRGVYSNQPQHF	TGTGCCAGCAGTGAATCCAGGGGGGTGTATAGCAATCAGCCCCAGCATTTT
TRBJ1-1	TRBV27	TRBD1	NA	CASSLTGAGGSTEAFF	TGTGCCAGCAGCCTGACAGGGGCTGGGGGTAGCACTGAAGCTTTCTTT
TRBJ2-5	TRBV3-1/TRBV3-2	TRBD2	NA	CASTPAGTSRQETQYF	TGTGCCAGCACCCCCGCTGGGACTAGCCGCCAAGAGACCCAGTACTTC
TRBJ1-5	TRBV13	NA	few	CASSRGVSNQPQHF	TGTGCCAGCAGCCGGGGGGTGAGCAATCAGCCCCAGCATTTT
TRBJ1-5	TRBV19	NA	NA	CASSITGTYSNQPQHF	TGTGCCAGTAGTATAACAGGGACCTATAGCAATCAGCCCCAGCATTTT
TRBJ2-1	TRBV6-2/TRBV6-3	TRBD2	NA	CASSLWTSGNHNEQFF	TGTGCCAGCAGCTTATGGACTAGCGGGAACCACAATGAGCAGTTCTTC
TRBJ2-3	TRBV14	TRBD1	NA	CASSRHRGTDTQYF	TGTGCCAGCAGCCGTCACAGGGGTACAGATACGCAGTATTTT
TRBJ2-5	TRBV28	TRBD1	NA	CASTTTGQETQYF	TGTGCCAGCACAACGACAGGGCAAGAGACCCAGTACTTC
TRBJ1-5	TRBV6-1	NA	NA	CASSEGAGGGGLQPQHF	TGTGCCAGCAGTGAAGGGGCTGGAGGGGGGGGACTCCAGCCCCAGCATTTT
TRBJ2-1	TRBV19	TRBD1	NA	CASSIEGTGVDNEQFF	TGTGCCAGTAGTATAGAAGGGACAGGGGTGGACAATGAGCAGTTCTTC
TRBJ1-1	TRBV7-6	TRBD1	NA	CASFRIQGTEAFF	TGTGCCAGCTTTAGAATACAGGGGACTGAAGCTTTCTTT
TRBJ2-7	TRBV25-1	TRBD1	NA	CASSEGQGSEQYF	TGTGCCAGCAGTGAGGGACAGGGTTCCGAGCAGTACTTC
TRBJ2-7	TRBV2	NA	NA	CASSLLTGEQYF	TGTGCCAGCAGTCTATTAACGGGAGAGCAGTACTTC
TRBJ1-1	TRBV5-1	NA	NA	CASNRDGGMNTEAFF	TGCGCCAGCAACAGGGACGGCGGAATGAACACTGAAGCTTTCTTT
TRBJ1-1	TRBV12-3/TRBV12-4	NA	NA	CASSRGGLTEAFF	TGTGCCAGCAGCCGGGGGGGGCTCACTGAAGCTTTCTTT
TRBJ1-6	TRBV6-5	TRBD1	once	CASSQGQSVPLHF	TGTGCCAGCAGTCAGGGACAGAGTGTACCCCTCCACTTT
TRBJ2-7	TRBV6-2/TRBV6-3	TRBD1	NA	CASSYDGQGFNGYYEQYF	TGTGCCAGCAGTTACGACGGACAGGGGTTTAATGGCTACTACGAGCAGTACTTC
TRBJ1-1	TRBV18	TRBD1	NA	CASSQTTGADEAFF	TGTGCCAGCTCACAAACGACAGGGGCAGATGAAGCTTTCTTT